Listed here are 27 T cell receptor beta chains from one sample, sequenced in a study of blood T cell repertoires in COVID-19. TCRdb's table, derived via immunoSEQ multiplex PCR, lists solely in-frame clones and lacks some. This repertoire shows approximately 230,000 clones, 70% to 85% found once; its top ten account for approximately 16%. Sequenced: PBMCs or T cells enriched from blood (not recorded which). The origin of the receptors is a man in his forties who had recovered from COVID-19.

The rearrangement links TRBV28 to TRBJ2-7; TRBD2 aligns across 7 bases. Germline-derived CDR1 and CDR2 are MDHEN and SYDVKM. The CDR3 has 16 residues. With 7 bases clipped from V and 3 bases from J, the junction kept 15 bases outside the gene matches. This chain's CDR3 is CASNGRIWEGVYEQYF. CDR3 sequence (DNA): TGTGCCAGCAACGGGAGAATCTGGGAGGGCGTCTACGAGCAGTACTTC.

The CDR3 DNA sequence: TGTGCCAGCAGCACGGGACTAGCGGCCACTTACAATGAGCAGTTCTTC. Translation: CASSTGLAATYNEQFF. V usage is TRBV5-5 and J usage is TRBJ2-1, with 11 bases lining up with TRBD2. The ends lost 4 bases at V and 4 bases at J; junction bases unmatched: 7. The CDR3 spans 16 residues. Germline V gives CDR1 SGHKS, CDR2 YYEKEE (reference sequence).

The chain carries TRBV28 and TRBJ1-5, with D tentatively TRBD1 (6 bases). The CDR3 loop spans 14 amino acids. The germline gives CDR1 MDHEN, CDR2 SYDVKM. V was cut by 6 bases and J by 5 bases, with 14 bases left in between. The CDR3 nucleotides read TGTGCCAGCAGCGGAACGCAGGGGCATCAGCCCCAGCATTTT. It specifies CASSGTQGHQPQHF.

The rearrangement uses TRBV5-4 and TRBJ1-2, with D perhaps TRBD1 (6 bases). This CDR3 spans 14 amino acids. Looked up from germline, CDR1 is SGHNT and CDR2 is YYREEE (reference sequence). V lost 1 base to trimming and J lost 8 bases, with 15 bases between them. The CDR3 spells CASSLFRLTGGYTF. In DNA form, the CDR3 reads TGTGCCAGCAGCTTGTTCCGATTAACAGGGGGCTACACCTTC. Full variable domain (rest looked up from reference TRBV5-4 and TRBJ1-2): ETGVTQSPTHLIKTRGQQVTLRCSSQSGHNTVSWYQQALGQGPQFIFQYYREEENGRGNFPPRFSGLQFPNYSSELNVNALELDDSALYLCASSLFRLTGGYTFGSGTRLTVV.

The chain recombines TRBV7-2 with TRBJ2-1; 9 bases agree with TRBD2. CDR1 is SGHTA and CDR2 is FQGNSA in the germline V gene. V lost 4 bases, J lost 8 bases, and 12 bases stayed unmatched. The CDR3 covers 16 residues. DNA for the CDR3: TGTGCCAGCAGCTCCCGGACGGGACTAGCATCCCATGAGCAGTTCTTC. Translating it yields CASSSRTGLASHEQFF.

V and J are TRBV5-8 and TRBJ1-3; 7 positions match TRBD1. This CDR3 region has 14 residues. The germline V gene has CDR1 SGHTS and CDR2 YDEGEE. The junction had 7 bases not matched to a gene; V was cut back by 6 bases and J by 4 bases. CDR3 sequence reads: CASNDRDAGNTIYF. The CDR3 nucleotides are TGTGCCAGCAACGACAGGGATGCGGGAAACACCATATATTTT.

This chain uses TRBV6-1 with TRBJ1-3; D might be TRBD1 (6 bases). The CDR3 runs 16 residues. The V gene's germline CDR1 is MNHNS and CDR2 SASEGT. V lost 2 bases and J lost 0, with 11 bases in between. CDR3 DNA: TGTGCCAGCAGTGAATCGACAGGACTCTCTGGAAACACCATATATTTT. It codes for CASSESTGLSGNTIYF.

The gene calls are TRBV5-1 and TRBJ1-1; D gene unclear. Germline lookup yields CDR1 SGHRS and CDR2 YFSETQ. Trimming pared 6 bases from V and 3 bases from J, leaving 12 bases between. The CDR3 spans 13 residues. The CDR3 coding sequence is TGCGCCAGCAAGCGCACGGAGGACACTGAAGCTTTCTTT. As protein: CASKRTEDTEAFF.

The J gene is TRBJ2-1, the V gene TRBV29-1, with D hard to call. V dropped 7 bases and J dropped 5 bases, with 6 bases sitting between them. The CDR3 runs 10 residues. In germline, CDR1 is SQVTM, CDR2 ANQGSEA. CDR3 region: CSGAHNEQFF. CDR3 sequence (DNA): TGCAGCGGGGCCCACAATGAGCAGTTCTTC.

This chain uses TRBV24-1 with TRBJ1-6; unclear D gene. V lost 3 bases to trimming and J lost 7 bases, with 6 bases between them. The CDR3 extends over 13 amino acids. The germline CDR1 and CDR2 sequences are KGHDR and SFDVKD. The CDR3 protein is CATSDVENSPLHF. The CDR3 nucleotides read TGTGCCACCAGTGATGTCGAGAATTCACCCCTCCACTTT.

This clone was observed a few times. The chain links TRBV19 to TRBJ1-2; D uncertain. Trimming pared 6 bases from V and 6 bases from J, leaving 17 bases between. The CDR3 is 14 amino acids. In germline, CDR1 is LNHDA, CDR2 SQIVND (reference sequence). Here the CDR3 DNA reads TGTGCCAGTAGGTCTACAGTGGGAGTGCATGGCTACACCTTC. Amino acid sequence: CASRSTVGVHGYTF.

The V call is TRBV11-3, the J call TRBJ2-5; 8 bases agree with TRBD1. The V and J ends lost 2 bases and 5 bases, in that order; junction bases with no gene match: 7. This CDR3 spans 15 amino acids. In germline, CDR1 is SGHNT, CDR2 YENEEA. In DNA form, the CDR3 reads TGTGCCAGCAGCTTAAGGACAGGGAGCGTGGAGACCCAGTACTTC. It codes for CASSLRTGSVETQYF.

This sequence joins TRBV24-1 and TRBJ1-1; tentative D call: TRBD1 (6 bases). Germline V gene data show CDR1 as KGHDR and CDR2 as SFDVKD. V lost 7 bases and J 4 bases, leaving 12 bases between the germline ends. The CDR3 spans 13 residues. CDR3: CATRSRGSTEAFF. The CDR3 DNA sequence: TGTGCCACCAGGAGTAGGGGGAGCACTGAAGCTTTCTTT.

The V and J genes are TRBV6-1 and TRBJ1-5; no reliable D call. With 3 bases removed from V and 1 base from J, the gap between germline ends came to 10 bases. The CDR3 extends over 15 amino acids. The germline V gene has CDR1 MNHNS and CDR2 SASEGT. The DNA of the CDR3 is TGTGCCAGCAGTGATGGAGGGCCCAGCAATCAGCCCCAGCATTTT. This gives the protein CASSDGGPSNQPQHF.

The rearrangement joins TRBV3-1 (or the pseudogene TRBV3-2) to TRBJ1-2, with D possibly TRBD1 on 6 matching bases. The CDR3 covers 15 residues. The germline gives CDR1 LGHDT, CDR2 YNNKEL (reference sequence). The ends were cut back, 4 bases at V and 10 bases at J, with 22 bases in the middle. The CDR3 DNA is TGTGCCAGCAGCCCCTGGACAGATTCGCGACGAGACTACACCTTC. Translation gives CASSPWTDSRRDYTF.

The chain carries TRBV7-9 and TRBJ2-5; D might be TRBD2 (6 bases). The V gene lost 1 base and the J gene lost 4 bases, with 13 bases spanning the gap. CDR1 and CDR2 from the germline V gene are SEHNR and FQNEAQ (reference sequence). The CDR3 contains 15 residues. DNA for the CDR3: TGTGCCAGCAGCTTAGAACTGCAGGGAGGAGAGACCCAGTACTTC. It codes for CASSLELQGGETQYF. Together with reference TRBV7-9 and TRBJ2-5, the CDR3 gives the full variable domain: DTGVSQNPRHKITKRGQNVTFRCDPISEHNRLYWYRQTLGQGPEFLTYFQNEAQLEKSRLLSDRFSAERPKGSFSTLEIQRTEQGDSAMYLCASSLELQGGETQYFGPGTRLLVL.

The CDR3 region is CASSSRGDWEQYF. The CDR3 DNA reads TGTGCCAGTAGTAGCAGGGGAGATTGGGAGCAGTACTTC. The rearrangement uses TRBV19 and TRBJ2-7; a possible D gene is TRBD1 (6 bases). Germline V gives CDR1 LNHDA, CDR2 SQIVND (reference sequence). The CDR3 loop spans 13 amino acids. Deletions cut 4 bases from V and 7 bases from J, with 14 bases between.

In its sample, this clone was seen a few times. V and J are TRBV15 and TRBJ1-6; D not certain. V was trimmed by 0 bases and J by 9 bases, leaving 6 bases between them. The CDR3 length is 13 residues. Germline CDR1 is LNHNV and CDR2 is YYDKDF (reference sequence). The CDR3 loop is CATSRDRGSPLHF. Written as DNA, the CDR3 is TGTGCCACCAGCAGAGATCGGGGTTCACCCCTCCACTTT.

The genes are TRBV28 and TRBJ2-3, with 9 bases that match TRBD1. The V gene end was trimmed by 5 bases and the J gene end by 1 base; junction bases not matched to a gene: 4. The germline CDR1 and CDR2 sequences are MDHEN and SYDVKM. The CDR3 contains 15 residues. This chain's CDR3 is CASSPGQGRTDTQYF. DNA of the CDR3: TGTGCCAGCAGTCCAGGACAGGGGCGCACAGATACGCAGTATTTT.

The chain recombines TRBV6-5 with TRBJ2-5, with D unclear. V was cut by 5 bases and J by 0 bases, with 13 bases left in between. Per germline, CDR1 MNHEY and CDR2 SVGAGI. This CDR3 spans 15 amino acids. Written as DNA, the CDR3 is TGTGCCAGCAGTCCCCAACAGCAGTACCAAGAGACCCAGTACTTC. Its protein is CASSPQQQYQETQYF.

The rearrangement uses TRBV30 and TRBJ2-1; possibly TRBD2 for D (6 bases). The CDR3 is made up of 14 amino acids. Trimming stripped 5 bases from V and 6 bases from J, with 17 bases between. Germline V gene lookup returns CDR1 GTSNPN and CDR2 SVGIG (reference sequence). The CDR3 spells CAWGTLGGINEQFF. The CDR3 DNA is TGTGCCTGGGGGACGTTGGGGGGTATCAATGAGCAGTTCTTC.

The gene calls are TRBV24-1 and TRBJ2-7; D call uncertain. Germline V gives CDR1 KGHDR, CDR2 SFDVKD. The CDR3 contains 15 residues. Trimming stripped 6 bases from V and 2 bases from J, with 16 bases between. The CDR3 DNA reads as TGTGCCACCAGTTCTGTCGGCGGAGACCCCTACGAGCAGTACTTC. Its translation: CATSSVGGDPYEQYF.

The chain combines TRBV12-3 or TRBV12-4 with TRBJ1-6, with a weak D call TRBD1 (6 bases). The CDR3 sequence is 12 residues long. The germline V and J ends were trimmed by 7 bases and 10 bases, with 11 bases remaining between them. The CDR3 DNA follows: TGTGCCAGCACTACGGGGGGCTCACCCCTCCACTTT. Translation: CASTTGGSPLHF.

The CDR3 reads CARGGGTGWREGPVDTQYF. CDR3 in DNA: TGTGCCAGGGGGGGAGGCACAGGGTGGCGGGAGGGCCCGGTAGATACGCAGTATTTT. V gene TRBV28 combines with J gene TRBJ2-3; TRBD2 matches at 9 bases. Germline V gene sequence: CDR1 MDHEN, CDR2 SYDVKM. This CDR3 is 19 amino acids long. V shed 9 bases, J shed 5 bases, and the junction held 24 bases outside the gene matches.

The V and J genes are TRBV6-2 or TRBV6-3 and TRBJ2-1, with TRBD2 matching over 9 bases. Trimming at V came to 4 bases and at J to 7 bases, leaving 11 bases not matched to a gene. The CDR3 sequence is 16 residues long. Germline assignment: CDR1 MNHEY and CDR2 SVGEGT. The CDR3 region is CASSSPRTSAGNEQFF. CDR3 DNA sequence: TGTGCCAGCAGTTCCCCCCGGACTAGCGCGGGGAATGAGCAGTTCTTC.

The chain employs TRBV28 and TRBJ1-5; 9 bases match TRBD1. There are 14 residues in the CDR3. Trimming at V came to 8 bases and at J to 4 bases, leaving 6 bases not matched to a gene. Germline lookup yields CDR1 MDHEN and CDR2 SYDVKM. CDR3 residues: CASWDRANNQPQHF. For the CDR3, the DNA is TGTGCCAGCTGGGACAGGGCAAATAATCAGCCCCAGCATTTT.

The genes are TRBV24-1 and TRBJ2-5, with 9 nucleotides matching TRBD1. The CDR3 length is 14 residues. Per germline, CDR1 KGHDR and CDR2 SFDVKD. V was pared by 4 bases and J by 5 bases, with 4 bases of the junction left unmatched. CDR3 sequence reads: CATSEGTGMETQYF. Written as DNA, the CDR3 is TGTGCCACCAGTGAGGGGACAGGGATGGAGACCCAGTACTTC.